One and the same sample provided the 21 T cell receptor beta chains below, sequenced in a study of a mutant IDH1 vaccine in newly diagnosed glioma. Documented time point: baseline, week 1 (first vaccination visit). Treatment here: pre-vaccination baseline after standard-of-care therapy. Data came from immunoSEQ multiplex PCR; TCRdb stores just in-frame clones and leaves some out. The table shows tens of thousands of clones, with roughly four fifths occurring only once. Sequencing used PBMCs, obtained from a glioma patient treated with radiotherapy, temozolomide or both. The receptors here all came from a woman aged 50 to 65 with glioma.

V usage is TRBV6-5 and J usage is TRBJ1-3; possible D gene TRBD1, 5 bases. Trimming took 2 bases from V and 0 from J, leaving 11 bases between them. Per germline, CDR1 MNHEY and CDR2 SVGAGI. CDR3 size: 16 residues. CDR3 coding DNA: TGTGCCAGCAGTTACATCGGGGGGAGCTCTGGAAACACCATATATTTT. Its translation is CASSYIGGSSGNTIYF.

The J gene is TRBJ2-7, the V gene TRBV7-7; D unclear. The CDR3 totals 14 residues. Germline lookup yields CDR1 SSHAT and CDR2 FNYEAQ (reference sequence). V lost 6 bases and J lost 1, with 13 bases in between. The CDR3 nucleotides are TGTGCCAGCAGTCAAAACCCTGATTCCTACGAGCAGTACTTC. Protein sequence: CASSQNPDSYEQYF.

The CDR3 protein is CASSRTVSSGNTIYF. The CDR3 DNA is TGTGCCAGCAGTAGGACTGTGAGCTCTGGAAACACCATATATTTT. The J gene is TRBJ1-3, the V gene TRBV2; D is uncertain. The CDR3 runs to 15 residues. CDR1 and CDR2 (germline): SNHLY, FYNNEI. V lost 5 bases, J lost 0 bases, and 11 bases lay in between. Based on the CDR3 plus reference TRBV2 and TRBJ1-3, the full variable domain is EPEVTQTPSHQVTQMGQEVILRCVPISNHLYFYWYRQILGQKVEFLVSFYNNEISEKSEIFDDQFSVERPDGSNFTLKIRSTKLEDSAMYFCASSRTVSSGNTIYFGEGSWLTVV.

This clone rates as large. The chain recombines TRBV13 with TRBJ1-5; D gene unclear. The germline V gene encodes CDR1 PRHDT and CDR2 FYEKMQ (reference sequence). The CDR3 contains 15 residues. V was trimmed by 0 bases and J by 8 bases, leaving 14 bases between them. The CDR3 loop is CASSLGGRKAKPQHF. The CDR3 region has the DNA TGTGCCAGCAGCTTAGGCGGCAGGAAAGCAAAGCCCCAGCATTTT. Looking up the rest from reference TRBV13 and TRBJ1-5 gives the full variable domain: AAGVIQSPRHLIKEKRETATLKCYPIPRHDTVYWYQQGPGQDPQFLISFYEKMQSDKGSIPDRFSAQQFSDYHSELNMSSLELGDSALYFCASSLGGRKAKPQHFGDGTRLSIL.

This chain uses TRBV5-8 with TRBJ1-5; D unresolved. The CDR3 loop spans 14 amino acids. Germline lookup yields CDR1 SGHTS and CDR2 YDEGEE. Trimming removed 4 bases from V and 4 bases from J, with 12 bases in between. The CDR3 region is CASSPWTDNQPQHF. CDR3 nucleotide sequence: TGTGCCAGCAGCCCCTGGACGGATAATCAGCCCCAGCATTTT.

V and J are TRBV7-7 and TRBJ1-1; tentatively, D is TRBD1 (5 bases). The CDR3 runs to 14 residues. Germline V gene lookup returns CDR1 SSHAT and CDR2 FNYEAQ (reference sequence). V lost 5 bases, J lost 1 base, and 11 bases lay in between. The CDR3 sequence: CASSPGTANTEAFF. CDR3 nucleotide sequence: TGTGCCAGCAGCCCCGGGACGGCGAACACTGAAGCTTTCTTT.

J is TRBJ2-7 and V is TRBV2; D gene ambiguous. The CDR3 has 11 residues. Between the trimmed V and J ends, which lost 5 bases and 1 base, there was a span of 3 bases. The germline CDR1 and CDR2 sequences are SNHLY and FYNNEI. The CDR3 DNA reads TGTGCCAGCAGTTTTTCCTACGAGCAGTACTTC. Translated, it gives CASSFSYEQYF.

V and J are TRBV7-9 and TRBJ1-2, with D uncertain. The CDR3 contains 14 residues. Between the trimmed V and J ends, which lost 5 bases and 8 bases, there was a span of 18 bases. Germline CDR1 and CDR2: SEHNR and FQNEAQ (reference sequence). The CDR3 sequence: CASSPDPSREGYTF. CDR3 coding DNA: TGTGCCAGCAGCCCGGATCCGTCAAGGGAAGGCTACACCTTC.

The chain joins TRBV4-1 to TRBJ1-4; TRBD1 aligns across 7 bases. The CDR3 totals 16 residues. The V gene end was trimmed by 1 base and the J gene end by 8 bases; junction bases not matched to a gene: 10. The V gene's germline CDR1 is MGHRA and CDR2 YSYEKL. The CDR3 loop is CASSQVGGGQREKLFF. The CDR3 nucleotides read TGCGCCAGCAGCCAAGTGGGAGGGGGCCAAAGAGAAAAACTGTTTTTT.

CDR3 sequence (DNA): TGTGCCCGCTTTCAGCAGGGTGAAAAACTGTTTTTT. Its translation: CARFQQGEKLFF. The chain links TRBV25-1 to TRBJ1-4; possibly TRBD1 for D (5 bases). Trimming pared 11 bases from V and 7 bases from J, leaving 14 bases between. The CDR3 spans 12 residues. Germline CDR1 and CDR2: MGHDK and SYGVNS.

The rearrangement links TRBV7-3 to TRBJ2-1; tentative D call: TRBD2 (5 bases). V lost 0 bases to trimming and J lost 3 bases, with 9 bases between them. The CDR3 has 15 amino acids. Germline V gene lookup returns CDR1 SGHTA and CDR2 FQGTGA. CDR3 in amino acids: CASSLTPAGYNEQFF. The CDR3 bases are TGTGCCAGCAGCTTAACCCCCGCGGGCTACAATGAGCAGTTCTTC.

The rearrangement uses TRBV11-2 and TRBJ2-2; TRBD1 matches at 7 bases. The germline gives CDR1 SGHAT, CDR2 FQNNGV. J lost 5 bases, V lost 5 bases, and 8 bases had no gene match. The length of the CDR3 is 15 residues. CDR3 amino acids: CASSLRTGETGELFF. The CDR3 DNA reads as TGTGCCAGCAGCCTCCGGACAGGAGAAACCGGGGAGCTGTTTTTT.

With regard to this clone: Other DNA sequences in this sample translate to the same CDR3. The genes are TRBV27 and TRBJ1-5; TRBD1 matches at 7 bases. CDR1 is MNHEY and CDR2 is SMNVEV in the germline V gene (reference sequence). V trimming: 3 bases; J trimming: 7 bases; junction bases outside the gene matches: 6. The CDR3 extends over 14 amino acids. Here the CDR3 reads CASSFLQGNQPQHF. CDR3 nucleotide sequence: TGTGCCAGCAGTTTTTTACAGGGGAACCAGCCCCAGCATTTT.

The V gene is TRBV30, the J gene TRBJ1-1, with no clear D. The CDR3 has 16 residues. Germline CDR1 GTSNPN, CDR2 SVGIG (reference sequence). The germline V and J ends were trimmed by 1 base and 0 bases, with 15 bases remaining between them. CDR3 region: CAWSASWKQLNTEAFF. The CDR3 DNA follows: TGTGCCTGGAGTGCCTCGTGGAAGCAGTTGAACACTGAAGCTTTCTTT.

The chain carries TRBV15 and TRBJ2-5, with D perhaps given as TRBD1 or TRBD2 (6 bases each). Deletions cut 0 bases from V and 5 bases from J, with 13 bases between. This CDR3 contains 15 residues. CDR1 LNHNV and CDR2 YYDKDF come from the germline V gene (reference sequence). The CDR3: CATSRDHGGPETQYF. As DNA, the CDR3 is TGTGCCACCAGCAGAGATCATGGGGGGCCGGAGACCCAGTACTTC.

This chain connects TRBV29-1 to TRBJ2-1, with D unresolved. CDR1 is SQVTM, CDR2 ANQGSEA, per germline. Trimming pared 4 bases from V and 5 bases from J, leaving 15 bases between. The CDR3 extends over 14 amino acids. In DNA form, the CDR3 reads TGCAGCGTTGTAGAATGGCAAGCGAACAATGAGCAGTTCTTC. Residues: CSVVEWQANNEQFF.

The chain combines TRBV6-4 with TRBJ2-3; tentative D call: TRBD2 (6 bases). V was pared by 6 bases and J by 8 bases, with 12 bases between. Germline V gene sequence: CDR1 MRHNA, CDR2 SNTAGT. This CDR3 spans 12 amino acids. This chain's CDR3 is CASRGSGFTQYF. The CDR3 nucleotides read TGTGCCAGCAGAGGAAGCGGGTTTACGCAGTATTTT.

This clone turned up a few times. The V and J genes are TRBV30 and TRBJ1-1, with D hard to call. Per germline, CDR1 GTSNPN and CDR2 SVGIG (reference sequence). Trimming removed 4 bases at V and 2 bases at J, with 14 bases between. The CDR3 covers 14 residues. CDR3 coding DNA: TGTGCCTGGAAATACCGGGGTCCAAACACTGAAGCTTTCTTT. The encoded protein is CAWKYRGPNTEAFF.

This clone has more than one count but fewer than ten. The CDR3 loop reads CAWSSGTGSSPLHF. DNA for the CDR3: TGTGCCTGGAGTTCCGGGACAGGAAGTTCACCCCTCCACTTT. The V and J genes are TRBV30 and TRBJ1-6; the match to TRBD1 covers 8 bases. V shed 2 bases, J shed 9 bases, and the junction held 6 bases outside the gene matches. Germline V gene lookup returns CDR1 GTSNPN and CDR2 SVGIG (reference sequence). CDR3 length: 14 amino acids.

The rearrangement links TRBV5-1 to TRBJ2-3; D perhaps matches TRBD2 (5 bases). The V gene lost 7 bases and the J gene lost 1 base, with 22 bases spanning the gap. The germline gives CDR1 SGHRS, CDR2 YFSETQ. There are 17 residues in the CDR3. CDR3 bases: TGCGCCAGCTCCCTCGGTTCGGGGTCTCAACGCACAGATACGCAGTATTTT. As protein: CASSLGSGSQRTDTQYF.

The J gene is TRBJ1-1, the V gene TRBV29-1, with D possibly being TRBD1 (5 bases). This CDR3 contains 14 residues. The V end lost 6 bases, the J end lost 0 bases, and 14 bases lay between the germline ends. Per the germline V gene, CDR1 is SQVTM and CDR2 is ANQGSEA. The CDR3 sequence: CSVGAGTMNTEAFF. For the CDR3, the DNA is TGCAGCGTCGGTGCCGGGACCATGAACACTGAAGCTTTCTTT. The full variable domain, completed using reference TRBV29-1 and TRBJ1-1, is SAVISQKPSRDICQRGTSLTIQCQVDSQVTMMFWYRQQPGQSLTLIATANQGSEATYESGFVIDKFPISRPNLTFSTLTVSNMSPEDSSIYLCSVGAGTMNTEAFFGQGTRLTVV.